This T cell receptor beta chain was documented in a study of blood T cells in healthy people across ages. Study-wide findings and caveats: Across samples, TCR beta diversity tracked strongly with naive T cell percentage.

Deletions cut 4 bases from V and 2 bases from J, with 13 bases between. The CDR3 has 16 residues. CDR1 and CDR2 from the germline V gene are SGHRS and YFSETQ. It was with a sample-barcoded 5' primer and a J-beta primer mix that a second PCR of about 6 to 12 cycles was run. TCRdb reanalysed the 5' RACE reads using MiXCR and keeps one entry per CDR3 protein. The sample yields fewer than 900,000 distinct CDR3 sequences, 45% to 50% seen once. As concerns this clonotype: Its target is not known.

The receptor's source is a woman between 55 and 75 years old in good health. This chain uses TRBV5-1 with TRBJ2-6; D is unclear. The specimen sequenced was blood. In DNA form, the CDR3 reads TGCGCCAGCAGCGGCCTCTCTGGGACTGGGGCCAACGTCCTGACTTTC. Protein sequence: CASSGLSGTGANVLTF. The full variable domain, in which reference TRBV5-1 and TRBJ2-6 provide the parts outside the CDR3, is KAGVTQTPRYLIKTRGQQVTLSCSPISGHRSVSWYQQTPGQGLQFLFEYFSETQRNKGNFPGRFSGRQFSNSRSEMNVSTLELGDSALYLCASSGLSGTGANVLTFGAGSRLTVL.